This T cell receptor beta chain was sequenced for a study of spatial heterogeneity in lung cancer. Study-level information: Alpha-chain sequences were detected in numbers that were consistently lower than beta-chain sequences. Each unique TCR and UMI combination was seen more than ten times on average in raw reads.

As to time point: sample taken at primary tumor resection. Samples came from 72 TRACERx patients with untreated early-stage lung cancer. Tumor, nontumor lung or frozen PBMC supplied whole RNA that was sequenced unsorted. The CDR3 length is 12 residues. V was cut by 2 bases and J by 0 bases, with 0 bases left in between. Germline V gives CDR1 SGHVS, CDR2 FNYEAQ. Via MiXCR, TCRdb re-called the 5' RACE reads, giving one row per CDR3 protein. The table has over 450 distinct CDR3 sequences, approximately 14% seen once. This clonotype was recorded a few times. The material sequenced was normal lung tissue next to the tumor, taken at surgery. This TCR derives from a male donor with early-stage non-small cell lung cancer. The chain joins TRBV7-6 to TRBJ2-3; D not certain. The CDR3 protein is CASSLSTDTQYF. CDR3 bases: TGTGCCAGCAGCTTAAGCACAGATACGCAGTATTTT.